The 10 T cell receptor beta chains below were found in one sample sequenced in a study of lymphopenia after photon versus proton radiotherapy. The protocol was immunoSEQ multiplex PCR, while the TCRdb copy is restricted to in-frame clones and leaves out a portion. The sample lists around 160,000 clones, 88% occurring once. The material sequenced was peripheral blood, taken from a patient treated with photon-based radiotherapy. The receptors come from a middle-aged man with gastric cancer.

At least ten counts were recorded for this clone. V is TRBV7-9 and J is TRBJ1-2, with 8 bases matching TRBD1. This CDR3 comprises 13 residues. Unmatched junction bases numbered 1, after V lost 3 bases and J lost 4 bases. The V gene's germline CDR1 is SEHNR and CDR2 FQNEAQ (reference sequence). CDR3 nucleotides: TGTGCCAGCAGCTTCACAGGGGGCTATGGCTACACCTTC. Encoded protein: CASSFTGGYGYTF.

J is TRBJ2-7 and V is TRBV29-1; 12 nucleotides align to TRBD2. The V gene end was trimmed by 0 bases and the J gene end by 6 bases; junction bases not matched to a gene: 6. The germline gives CDR1 SQVTM, CDR2 ANQGSEA. The CDR3 sequence is 15 residues long. CDR3 in amino acids: CSVEDRTSGTGEQYF. DNA for the CDR3: TGCAGCGTTGAAGATCGGACTAGCGGGACAGGCGAGCAGTACTTC.

The rearrangement joins TRBV9 to TRBJ2-4, with D possibly being TRBD1 (7 bases). V dropped 4 bases and J dropped 0 bases, with 11 bases sitting between them. The germline V gene encodes CDR1 SGDLS and CDR2 YYNGEE. This CDR3 comprises 15 residues. The CDR3 sequence is CASSSQGGAKNIQYF. The CDR3 DNA is TGTGCCAGCAGCTCCCAGGGGGGAGCCAAAAACATTCAGTACTTC.

V is TRBV7-3 and J is TRBJ2-1, with D perhaps given as TRBD1 or TRBD2 (5 bases each). The CDR3 sequence is 15 residues long. V dropped 4 bases and J dropped 0 bases, with 10 bases sitting between them. The V gene's germline CDR1 is SGHTA and CDR2 FQGTGA. The CDR3 nucleotides read TGTGCCAGCAGCTATGAGGGGAACTCCTACAATGAGCAGTTCTTC. It yields the protein CASSYEGNSYNEQFF.

CDR3 DNA sequence: TGTGCCAGTAGTCCGGCGACAGTCTTTCAAGAGACCCAGTACTTC. Protein: CASSPATVFQETQYF. V gene TRBV19 combines with J gene TRBJ2-5, with TRBD1 as a possible D gene (5 bases). The V end lost 5 bases, the J end lost 2 bases, and 15 bases lay between the germline ends. The germline gives CDR1 LNHDA, CDR2 SQIVND (reference sequence). The CDR3 runs to 15 residues.

V is TRBV28 and J is TRBJ2-1; TRBD2 might be the D (6 bases). This CDR3 is built from 15 residues. The germline CDR1 and CDR2 sequences are MDHEN and SYDVKM. V was cut by 3 bases and J by 8 bases, with 17 bases left in between. The CDR3 DNA sequence: TGTGCCAGCAGTTTTATTGGCGGAGGGCTGCATGAGCAGTTCTTC. Translating it yields CASSFIGGGLHEQFF.

The V and J genes are TRBV5-8 and TRBJ1-4; D not certain. Trimming pared 1 base from V and 7 bases from J, leaving 8 bases between. This CDR3 has 13 amino acids. Per the germline V gene, CDR1 is SGHTS and CDR2 is YDEGEE. In DNA form, the CDR3 reads TGTGCCAGCAGCTTGCAGCCAAGTGAAAAACTGTTTTTT. Amino acid sequence: CASSLQPSEKLFF. The variable domain in full, completed from reference TRBV5-8 and TRBJ1-4, reads EAGVTQSPTHLIKTRGQQATLRCSPISGHTSVYWYQQALGLGLQFLLWYDEGEERNRGNFPPRFSGRQFPNYSSELNVNALELEDSALYLCASSLQPSEKLFFGSGTQLSVL.

The V and J genes are TRBV19 and TRBJ1-5; TRBD1 might be the D (5 bases). Germline V gives CDR1 LNHDA, CDR2 SQIVND (reference sequence). The V end was cut by 4 bases, the J end by 7 bases, with 20 bases between. The CDR3 has 16 amino acids. The CDR3 reads CASSTRAQKRGQPQHF. CDR3 DNA: TGTGCCAGTAGTACCCGGGCACAAAAACGGGGGCAGCCCCAGCATTTT.

This chain connects TRBV11-2 to TRBJ2-3, with TRBD2 identical over 8 bases. Germline lookup yields CDR1 SGHAT and CDR2 FQNNGV. CDR3 length equals 18 residues. Trimming took 0 bases from V and 0 from J; bases not matched to a gene: 8. CDR3 in DNA: TGTGCCAGCAGCTTAGAATGGGCCCTAGCGGGTAGCACAGATACGCAGTATTTT. Translating gives CASSLEWALAGSTDTQYF.

As DNA, the CDR3 is TGCGCCAGCAGGGGGACTAGCGGGAGAGGGGTTGAGCAGTTCTTC. It specifies CASRGTSGRGVEQFF. The V and J genes are TRBV10-2 and TRBJ2-1, with 14 nucleotides matching TRBD2. Germline V CDR1 and CDR2: WSHSY, SAAADI. This CDR3 region has 15 residues. J gave up 9 bases and V 6 bases, and 7 bases lay outside the gene matches.